One and the same sample provided the 30 T cell receptor beta chains below, sequenced in a study of blood T cell repertoires in COVID-19. Sequenced by immunoSEQ multiplex PCR; TCRdb stores in-frame clones only, minus some. The profile shows about 190,000 clones, around 86% of them singletons. The sample comprised peripheral blood. The source of these receptors is a man aged 40-55 years with acute or convalescent COVID-19.

This clone was recorded a few times. V gene TRBV6-5 combines with J gene TRBJ2-3; no firm D call. The CDR3 loop spans 15 amino acids. V was shortened by 5 bases and J by 1 base, with 13 bases between the two germline ends. Germline V gene data show CDR1 as MNHEY and CDR2 as SVGAGI. DNA of the CDR3: TGTGCCAGCAGTCTTCTCGAGGCGGGCACAGATACGCAGTATTTT. This encodes CASSLLEAGTDTQYF.

The chain couples TRBV5-4 to TRBJ2-7; TRBD2 matches at 9 bases. V was clipped by 0 bases and J by 0 bases; unmatched bases: 4. The CDR3 runs 16 residues. CDR1 and CDR2 (germline): SGHNT, YYREEE (reference sequence). In nucleotides, the CDR3 is TGTGCCAGCAGCTTGGTCGGCGGGGGGGCCTCCTACGAGCAGTACTTC. Its translation is CASSLVGGGASYEQYF.

The rearrangement links TRBV7-8 to TRBJ2-2; D not certain. Per the germline V gene, CDR1 is SGHVS and CDR2 is FQNEAQ. The V gene lost 3 bases and the J gene lost 5 bases, with 16 bases spanning the gap. The CDR3 spans 16 residues. The CDR3 nucleotides read TGTGCCAGCAGCTTGAACGTGGTTATCGGGACCGGGGAGCTGTTTTTT. Its translation: CASSLNVVIGTGELFF.

The sample holds one count of this clone. This rearrangement joins TRBV7-6 to TRBJ2-5; TRBD2 agrees at 7 bases. V lost 5 bases and J lost 1; bases outside the gene matches: 7. This CDR3 has 15 residues. Germline lookup yields CDR1 SGHVS and CDR2 FNYEAQ. The CDR3 DNA follows: TGTGCCAGCAGCCTGCTAGCGGCCCCCCAAGAGACCCAGTACTTC. Translating it yields CASSLLAAPQETQYF.

The chain employs TRBV12-5 and TRBJ2-3, with 10 bases identical to TRBD1. CDR3 length: 15 amino acids. CDR1 LGHNT and CDR2 FRNRAP come from the germline V gene. The CDR3 loop reads CALTTGGHHTDTQYF. In nucleotides, the CDR3 is TGTGCGCTGACGACAGGGGGCCATCACACAGATACGCAGTATTTT.

In nucleotides, the CDR3 is TGTGCCAGCTCGTCCCTCCAGGGGAGCCTTAATCTAGAAGCTTTCTTT. This translates into CASSSLQGSLNLEAFF. J is TRBJ1-1 and V is TRBV18; D may be TRBD1 (6 bases). Germline V gene sequence: CDR1 KGHSH, CDR2 LQKENI. Trimming left V 6 bases short and J 8 bases short, with 25 bases between. This CDR3 contains 16 residues.

The V gene is TRBV30, the J gene TRBJ2-5; 7 positions agree with TRBD2. The CDR3 is made up of 13 amino acids. Germline-derived CDR1 and CDR2 are GTSNPN and SVGIG (reference sequence). The J segment lost 7 bases and the V segment lost 2 bases, leaving 7 bases of the junction unmatched. Here the CDR3 DNA reads TGTGCCTGGAGTTCCGGACTAGAGGGGACCCAGTACTTC. This codes for CAWSSGLEGTQYF.

Remarks on this clone: Germline and junction disagree at one end, which may indicate a read error. This chain links TRBV7-2 with TRBJ1-1, with D tentatively TRBD1 (5 bases). CDR3 size: 15 residues. The germline V gene has CDR1 SGHTA and CDR2 FQGNSA. CDR3 bases: TGTGCCAGCAGCCTAGCCCCAGGGCTGAACACTGAAGCTTTCTTT. As protein: CASSLAPGLNTEAFF.

This rearrangement joins TRBV5-1 to TRBJ1-2; 8 bases align to TRBD1. The CDR3 extends over 15 amino acids. V was clipped by 4 bases and J by 1 base; unmatched bases: 6. Germline CDR1 and CDR2: SGHRS and YFSETQ. The CDR3 loop is CASSLWTGNNYGYTF. The CDR3 region has the DNA TGCGCCAGCAGCCTTTGGACAGGGAATAACTATGGCTACACCTTC. The entire variable domain, with the rest obtained from reference TRBV5-1 and TRBJ1-2, is as follows: KAGVTQTPRYLIKTRGQQVTLSCSPISGHRSVSWYQQTPGQGLQFLFEYFSETQRNKGNFPGRFSGRQFSNSRSEMNVSTLELGDSALYLCASSLWTGNNYGYTFGSGTRLTVV.

This chain joins TRBV28 and TRBJ1-5; D is possibly TRBD1 (5 bases). The germline V gene encodes CDR1 MDHEN and CDR2 SYDVKM. Deletions cut 7 bases from V and 1 base from J, with 14 bases between. The CDR3 length is 15 residues. This CDR3 is CASISGRQSNQPQHF. In nucleotides, the CDR3 is TGTGCCAGCATCTCCGGGAGACAGAGCAATCAGCCCCAGCATTTT.

This clone was observed a handful of times. V gene TRBV25-1 combines with J gene TRBJ1-1; no firm D call. Germline V gene data show CDR1 as MGHDK and CDR2 as SYGVNS. V lost 4 bases to trimming and J lost 1 base, with 7 bases between them. The CDR3 is 13 amino acids. The CDR3 sequence is CASSVQTNTEAFF. The DNA for the CDR3 is TGTGCCAGCAGTGTACAGACGAACACTGAAGCTTTCTTT.

J is TRBJ1-2 and V is TRBV19, with D possibly matching TRBD1 (5 bases). The V end lost 5 bases, the J end lost 0 bases, and 19 bases lay between the germline ends. The germline V gene encodes CDR1 LNHDA and CDR2 SQIVND (reference sequence). CDR3 length: 17 residues. The CDR3 coding sequence is TGTGCCAGTAGTGATACTTCCAGGGTTCCAGCTAACTATGGCTACACCTTC. It yields the protein CASSDTSRVPANYGYTF.

This clone was seen once. The genes are TRBV5-1 and TRBJ2-3; TRBD2 agrees at 11 bases. Germline lookup yields CDR1 SGHRS and CDR2 YFSETQ. After removal of 6 bases from V and 2 bases from J, the junction contained 5 bases not matched to a gene. The CDR3 sequence is 15 residues long. CDR3 bases: TGCGCCAGCAATCCTAGCGGGGGGTACACAGATACGCAGTATTTT. Encoded protein: CASNPSGGYTDTQYF.

The gene calls are TRBV6-5 and TRBJ2-7, with 7 bases matching TRBD1. Germline V CDR1 and CDR2: MNHEY, SVGAGI. The V and J ends lost 6 bases and 5 bases, in that order; junction bases with no gene match: 7. The CDR3 extends over 13 amino acids. Here the CDR3 reads CASRLTGVNEQYF. The CDR3, as DNA: TGTGCCAGCAGGTTAACAGGGGTGAACGAGCAGTACTTC.

In its sample, this clone was seen a few times. The chain combines TRBV27 with TRBJ1-1; D is unresolved. Trimming pared 7 bases from V and 1 base from J, leaving 16 bases between. The CDR3 covers 15 residues. Germline loops: CDR1 MNHEY, CDR2 SMNVEV (reference sequence). The CDR3 loop reads CASTETETGNTEAFF. The CDR3 DNA sequence: TGTGCCAGCACCGAGACGGAAACGGGGAACACTGAAGCTTTCTTT.

The chain has TRBV9 and TRBJ1-3; D gene unclear. Germline CDR1 SGDLS, CDR2 YYNGEE. With 4 bases removed from V and 0 bases from J, the gap between germline ends came to 14 bases. The length of the CDR3 is 16 residues. Written as DNA, the CDR3 is TGTGCCAGCAGCACCACCCAGGTTCCCTCTGGAAACACCATATATTTT. It translates to CASSTTQVPSGNTIYF.

The chain couples TRBV28 to TRBJ1-6; D might be TRBD1 (6 bases). The V gene lost 6 bases and the J gene lost 11 bases, with 23 bases spanning the gap. The CDR3 sequence is 16 residues long. CDR1 and CDR2 (germline): MDHEN, SYDVKM. DNA of the CDR3: TGTGCCAGCAGCCCAACCTCCGGGACATTGTGGGCACCCCTCCACTTT. This sequence encodes CASSPTSGTLWAPLHF.

The rearrangement uses TRBV5-1 and TRBJ2-2; TRBD1 might be the D (5 bases). V was cut by 4 bases and J by 1 base, with 8 bases left in between. The V gene's germline CDR1 is SGHRS and CDR2 YFSETQ. CDR3 size: 14 residues. The CDR3 region has the DNA TGCGCCAGCAGCCTGGACATGAACACCGGGGAGCTGTTTTTT. Amino acids: CASSLDMNTGELFF.

The CDR3 loop is CAWGPDGYTF. Here the CDR3 DNA reads TGTGCCTGGGGGCCAGATGGCTACACCTTC. V is TRBV30 and J is TRBJ1-2; D is unclear. Germline V CDR1 and CDR2: GTSNPN, SVGIG (reference sequence). The V end was cut by 5 bases, the J end by 6 bases, with 7 bases between. The CDR3 covers 10 residues.

The chain couples TRBV6-5 to TRBJ2-2; 8 bases align to TRBD2. With 10 bases clipped from V and 4 bases from J, the junction kept 8 bases outside the gene matches. The CDR3 sequence is 14 residues long. Germline CDR1 reads MNHEY; CDR2 reads SVGAGI. This chain's CDR3 is CATRGGRVTGELFF. Here the CDR3 DNA reads TGTGCCACCCGCGGGGGGCGGGTCACCGGGGAGCTGTTTTTT.

This chain joins TRBV13 and TRBJ2-5; 9 nucleotides match TRBD1. The germline gives CDR1 PRHDT, CDR2 FYEKMQ (reference sequence). J lost 5 bases, V lost 5 bases, and 9 bases had no gene match. CDR3 length: 15 residues. CDR3 in DNA: TGTGCCAGCAGCCCCACTCGGACAGGGGACGAGACCCAGTACTTC. It encodes CASSPTRTGDETQYF.

The chain uses TRBV5-1 and TRBJ2-5; the D gene is possibly TRBD1 (6 bases). The CDR3 contains 15 residues. The germline V gene has CDR1 SGHRS and CDR2 YFSETQ. V lost 4 bases to trimming and J lost 5 bases, with 18 bases between them. The CDR3 sequence is CASSLGAGARETQYF. The CDR3 DNA reads TGCGCCAGCAGCCTTGGGGCAGGGGCCCGGGAGACCCAGTACTTC.

CDR3 loop: CASSLTGETGNTIYF. CDR3 coding DNA: TGTGCCAGCAGCTTGACAGGGGAAACCGGAAACACCATATATTTT. This chain joins TRBV5-5 and TRBJ1-3; 7 nucleotides match TRBD1. This CDR3 is 15 amino acids long. Germline-derived CDR1 and CDR2 are SGHKS and YYEKEE (reference sequence). V shed 1 base and J 4 bases; nucleotides not matched to a gene: 5.

The chain links TRBV7-9 to TRBJ2-5; D possibly corresponds to TRBD2 (5 bases). Between the trimmed V and J ends, which lost 5 bases and 4 bases, there was a span of 14 bases. CDR1 SEHNR and CDR2 FQNEAQ come from the germline V gene (reference sequence). CDR3 length equals 14 residues. CDR3: CASSLRGSRETQYF. CDR3 DNA sequence: TGTGCCAGCAGCCTTAGAGGGAGTAGAGAGACCCAGTACTTC. Together with reference TRBV7-9 and TRBJ2-5, the CDR3 gives the full variable domain: DTGVSQNPRHKITKRGQNVTFRCDPISEHNRLYWYRQTLGQGPEFLTYFQNEAQLEKSRLLSDRFSAERPKGSFSTLEIQRTEQGDSAMYLCASSLRGSRETQYFGPGTRLLVL.

V gene TRBV9 combines with J gene TRBJ1-1; D is possibly TRBD1 (5 bases). The CDR3 spans 14 residues. In germline, CDR1 is SGDLS, CDR2 YYNGEE. Trimming stripped 0 bases from V and 5 bases from J, with 11 bases between. CDR3 coding DNA: TGTGCCAGCAGCGTAGGGGGTAGGGGTACTGAAGCTTTCTTT. Protein product: CASSVGGRGTEAFF.

The chain couples TRBV9 to TRBJ2-2, with 11 bases lining up with TRBD1. Germline V gene sequence: CDR1 SGDLS, CDR2 YYNGEE. This CDR3 comprises 15 residues. J lost 6 bases, V lost 3 bases, and 4 bases had no gene match. This CDR3 reads CASSAGQGVAGELFF. The DNA for the CDR3 is TGTGCCAGCAGCGCGGGACAGGGGGTTGCCGGGGAGCTGTTTTTT.

This chain joins TRBV3-1 (or the pseudogene TRBV3-2) and TRBJ2-2, with D tentatively TRBD2 (5 bases). Trimming removed 5 bases from V and 4 bases from J, with 11 bases in between. This CDR3 has 14 amino acids. Germline V gene data show CDR1 as LGHDT and CDR2 as YNNKEL (reference sequence). CDR3 sequence (DNA): TGTGCCAGCAGCGGGAGTAGCGCCACCGGGGAGCTGTTTTTT. Protein sequence: CASSGSSATGELFF.

The V gene is TRBV7-2, the J gene TRBJ2-2; TRBD1 might be the D (6 bases). The CDR3 runs 14 residues. Germline V gives CDR1 SGHTA, CDR2 FQGNSA. V was clipped by 3 bases and J by 5 bases, with 10 bases between them. The CDR3 coding sequence is TGTGCCAGCAGCTTCCCTACAGGGACCGGGGAGCTGTTTTTT. Its protein product is CASSFPTGTGELFF.

The chain is built from TRBV7-2 and TRBJ1-1, with a possible D match to TRBD1 (6 bases). This CDR3 is 13 amino acids long. Trimming removed 1 base from V and 10 bases from J, with 13 bases in between. Looked up from germline, CDR1 is SGHTA and CDR2 is FQGNSA. CDR3 sequence reads: CASSLGVVGGAFF. CDR3 bases: TGTGCCAGCAGCTTAGGAGTTGTAGGGGGAGCTTTCTTT.

The chain couples TRBV5-1 to TRBJ2-3; 9 bases match TRBD2. CDR3 length: 14 amino acids. Germline V gives CDR1 SGHRS, CDR2 YFSETQ. The trim removed 0 bases at V and 10 bases at J, leaving 6 bases unmatched. CDR3 sequence (DNA): TGCGCCAGCAGCTTGGGTAGCGGGGGTGCGTCGCAGTATTTT. Encoded protein: CASSLGSGGASQYF.